These 3 T cell receptor beta chains share one sample of origin, sequenced in a study of T cell responses to AZD1222 COVID-19 vaccine. Assay: immunoSEQ multiplex PCR; the TCRdb copy retains only in-frame clones and omits some. The sample lists more than 90,000 clones; roughly 87% were seen once. The source material was peripheral blood, sampled on day 0 of AZD1222 vaccination. All receptors derive from an adult in good health.

This clone was detected a few times. The rearrangement uses TRBV7-2 and TRBJ1-2, with D perhaps matching TRBD1 (6 bases). V was clipped by 2 bases and J by 8 bases, with 12 bases between them. The CDR3 contains 13 residues. Germline-derived CDR1 and CDR2 are SGHTA and FQGNSA. The CDR3 sequence: CASSLIRGGGYTF. As DNA, the CDR3 is TGTGCCAGCAGCTTAATCAGGGGAGGGGGCTACACCTTC.

This sequence joins TRBV3-1 (or the pseudogene TRBV3-2) and TRBJ1-1; D is possibly TRBD1 (5 bases). CDR1 and CDR2 (germline): LGHDT, YNNKEL (reference sequence). The CDR3 sequence is 17 residues long. The V gene lost 0 bases and the J gene lost 4 bases, with 18 bases spanning the gap. The CDR3 sequence is CASSQDRGAGRGTEAFF. The CDR3 region has the DNA TGTGCCAGCAGCCAAGATAGAGGGGCGGGAAGGGGCACTGAAGCTTTCTTT.

This clone showed up just a few times. The rearrangement uses TRBV6-2 or TRBV6-3 and TRBJ2-7, with unresolved D. Germline V CDR1 and CDR2: MNHEY, SVGEGT. Trimming stripped 0 bases from V and 6 bases from J, with 6 bases between. The length of the CDR3 is 12 residues. This CDR3 is CASSYSLIEQYF. As DNA, the CDR3 is TGTGCCAGCAGTTACTCGCTTATCGAGCAGTACTTC.